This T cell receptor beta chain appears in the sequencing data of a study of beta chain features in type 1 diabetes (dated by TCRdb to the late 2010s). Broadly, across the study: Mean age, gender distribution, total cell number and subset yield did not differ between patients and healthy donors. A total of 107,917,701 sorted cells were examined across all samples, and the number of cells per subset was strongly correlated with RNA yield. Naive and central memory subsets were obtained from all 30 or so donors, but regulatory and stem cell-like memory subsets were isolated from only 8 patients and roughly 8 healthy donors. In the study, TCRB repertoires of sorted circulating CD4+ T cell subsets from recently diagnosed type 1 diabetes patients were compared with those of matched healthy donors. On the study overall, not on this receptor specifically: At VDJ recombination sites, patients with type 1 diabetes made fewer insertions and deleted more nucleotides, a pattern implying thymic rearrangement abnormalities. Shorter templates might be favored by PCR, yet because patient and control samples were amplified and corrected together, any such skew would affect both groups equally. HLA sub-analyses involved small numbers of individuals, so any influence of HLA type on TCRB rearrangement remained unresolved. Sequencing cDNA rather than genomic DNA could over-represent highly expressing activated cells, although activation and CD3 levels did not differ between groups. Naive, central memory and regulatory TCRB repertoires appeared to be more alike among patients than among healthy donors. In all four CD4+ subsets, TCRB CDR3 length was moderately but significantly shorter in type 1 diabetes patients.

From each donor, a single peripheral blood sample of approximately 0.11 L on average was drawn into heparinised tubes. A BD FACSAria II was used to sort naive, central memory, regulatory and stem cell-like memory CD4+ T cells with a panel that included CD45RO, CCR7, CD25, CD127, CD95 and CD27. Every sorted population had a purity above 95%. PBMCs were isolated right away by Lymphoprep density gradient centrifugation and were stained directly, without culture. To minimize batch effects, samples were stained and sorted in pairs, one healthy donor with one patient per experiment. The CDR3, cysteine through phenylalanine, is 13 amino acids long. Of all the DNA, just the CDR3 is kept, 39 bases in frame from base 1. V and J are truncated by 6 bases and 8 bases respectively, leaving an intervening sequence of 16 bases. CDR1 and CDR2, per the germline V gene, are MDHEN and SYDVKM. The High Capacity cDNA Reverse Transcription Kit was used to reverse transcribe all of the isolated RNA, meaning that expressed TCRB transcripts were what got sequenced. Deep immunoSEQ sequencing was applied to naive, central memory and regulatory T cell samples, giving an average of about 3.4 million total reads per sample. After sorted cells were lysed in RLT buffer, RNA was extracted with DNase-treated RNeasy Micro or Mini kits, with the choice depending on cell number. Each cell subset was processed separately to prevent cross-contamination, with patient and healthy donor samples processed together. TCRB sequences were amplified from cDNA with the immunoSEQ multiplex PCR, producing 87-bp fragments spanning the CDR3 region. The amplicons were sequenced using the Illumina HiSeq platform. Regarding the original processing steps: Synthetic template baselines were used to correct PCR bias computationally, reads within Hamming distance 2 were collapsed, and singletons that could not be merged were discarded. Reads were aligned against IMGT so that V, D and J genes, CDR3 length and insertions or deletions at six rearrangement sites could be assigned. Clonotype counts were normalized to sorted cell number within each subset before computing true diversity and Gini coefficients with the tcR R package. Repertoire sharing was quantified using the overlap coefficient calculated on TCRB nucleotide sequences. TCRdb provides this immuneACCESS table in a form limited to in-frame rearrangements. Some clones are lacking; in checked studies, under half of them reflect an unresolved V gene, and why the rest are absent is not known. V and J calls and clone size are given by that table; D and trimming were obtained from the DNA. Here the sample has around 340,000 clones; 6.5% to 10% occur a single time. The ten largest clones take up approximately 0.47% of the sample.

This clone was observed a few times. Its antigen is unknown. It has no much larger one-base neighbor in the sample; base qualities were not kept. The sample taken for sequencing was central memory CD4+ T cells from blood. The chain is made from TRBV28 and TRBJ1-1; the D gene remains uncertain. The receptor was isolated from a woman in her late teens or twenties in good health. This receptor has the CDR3 CASRSHSSGEAFF. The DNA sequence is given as TGTGCCAGCAGATCCCACAGTTCGGGGGAAGCTTTCTTT.